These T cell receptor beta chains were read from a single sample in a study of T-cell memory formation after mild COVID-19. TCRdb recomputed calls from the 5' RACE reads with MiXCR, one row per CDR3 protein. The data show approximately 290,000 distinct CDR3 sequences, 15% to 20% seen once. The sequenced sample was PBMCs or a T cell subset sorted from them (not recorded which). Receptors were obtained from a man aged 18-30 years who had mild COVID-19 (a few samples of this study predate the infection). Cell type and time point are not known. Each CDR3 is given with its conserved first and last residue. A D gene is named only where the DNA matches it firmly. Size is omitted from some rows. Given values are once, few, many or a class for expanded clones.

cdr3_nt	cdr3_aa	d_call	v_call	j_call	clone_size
TGCAGTGCTCCTCGCAGGGGGCAATTTGGCGGGGAGCTGTTTTTT	CSAPRRGQFGGELFF	TRBD1	TRBV20-1	TRBJ2-2	-
TGTGCCAGCAGCTTTCTTAGGGGGGAGCAGTTCTTC	CASSFLRGEQFF	-	TRBV7-8	TRBJ2-1	many
TGCGCCAGCAGTCCTTGGACAGGGGGCAGAATGGGGGGTGAGCAGTTCTTC	CASSPWTGGRMGGEQFF	TRBD1	TRBV23-1	TRBJ2-1	-
TGTGCCAGCAGCCGATTCTATGGCTACACCTTC	CASSRFYGYTF	-	TRBV7-8	TRBJ1-2	few
TGTGCCAGCAGTTACTCGCTAACCGGGACAGACTATGGCTACACCTTC	CASSYSLTGTDYGYTF	TRBD1	TRBV6-5	TRBJ1-2	few
TGCAGCGACCAGCCGCAGACTAGCGGGGGGACCCAGTACTTC	CSDQPQTSGGTQYF	TRBD2	TRBV29-1	TRBJ2-5	-
TGCGCCAGCTCCTCGGATGACTATGGCTACACCTTC	CASSSDDYGYTF	-	TRBV5-1	TRBJ1-2	few
TGTGCCAGCAGCTCAGGGGCAGAAGCTTTCTTT	CASSSGAEAFF	-	TRBV7-3	TRBJ1-1	many
TGCGCCAGCAGCTTGGGGGGTCCCGGGGGCATGAACACTGAAGCTTTCTTT	CASSLGGPGGMNTEAFF	-	TRBV5-1	TRBJ1-1	many
TGTGCCAGCAGTGCTGAGGGATTAGAGACCCAGTACTTC	CASSAEGLETQYF	-	TRBV2	TRBJ2-5	few
TGTGCCAGCAGTTACGGTCTAGCGGGGGGCAAAACAGATACGCAGTATTTT	CASSYGLAGGKTDTQYF	TRBD2	TRBV6-5	TRBJ2-3	-
TGTGCCAGCACCTATCAGGACTCTGGAAACACCATATATTTT	CASTYQDSGNTIYF	-	TRBV6-6	TRBJ1-3	few
TGCGCCAGCAGCCAGGCGGGGGGGCGAGGGAACCAAGAGACCCAGTACTTC	CASSQAGGRGNQETQYF	TRBD2	TRBV4-1	TRBJ2-5	-
TGTGCCAGCAGCTTGGGACAGGGAAATGCCGGGGAGCTGTTTTTT	CASSLGQGNAGELFF	TRBD1	TRBV7-9	TRBJ2-2	-
TGCGCCAGCAGAGCAAGGGTCCCCGAGGCTGGCTACACCTTC	CASRARVPEAGYTF	-	TRBV5-1	TRBJ1-2	few
TGTGCCAGCAGCAGGGACAGGGCGAGGACTGAAGCTTTCTTT	CASSRDRARTEAFF	TRBD1	TRBV6-6	TRBJ1-1	few
TGCGCCAGCAGCTGGCAGGGGCTTGAGAACTATGGCTACACCTTC	CASSWQGLENYGYTF	-	TRBV5-1	TRBJ1-2	-
TGTGCCAGCAGTACCTCTCGGGGGACCACAGATACGCAGTATTTT	CASSTSRGTTDTQYF	-	TRBV28	TRBJ2-3	few
TGTGCCACCAGCAGAGATCAAAGTTTCCCCCAGCATTTT	CATSRDQSFPQHF	-	TRBV15	TRBJ1-5	-
TGTGCCAGCAGGGGTCGGAATACGCAGTATTTT	CASRGRNTQYF	-	TRBV11-2	TRBJ2-3	-
TGTGCCAGCAGCTCGGGACTAGCAAGAGGGGAGACCCAGTACTTC	CASSSGLARGETQYF	TRBD2	TRBV7-6	TRBJ2-5	-
TGTGCCAGCAGTGTACTAGTCCATGAGCAGTTCTTC	CASSVLVHEQFF	-	TRBV6-6	TRBJ2-1	-
TGTGCCAGCAGTAGACAGTGGTCTTCTGAAGCTTTCTTT	CASSRQWSSEAFF	-	TRBV6-1	TRBJ1-1	-
TGTGCCAGCAGCTTAGATCGCACCGGGGAGCTGTTTTTT	CASSLDRTGELFF	-	TRBV7-9	TRBJ2-2	many
TGTGCCAGCAGTTACTCAACCACAGGGGGCGCAAACACTGAAGCTTTCTTT	CASSYSTTGGANTEAFF	TRBD1	TRBV6-5	TRBJ1-1	few
TGCGCCAGCAGCCAGGGCCTCTCTGGAAACACCATATATTTT	CASSQGLSGNTIYF	-	TRBV5-1	TRBJ1-3	many
TGTGCCAGCAGGGGGGGACTAGCGGGAGTAGATACGCAGTATTTT	CASRGGLAGVDTQYF	TRBD2	TRBV6-2/TRBV6-3	TRBJ2-3	-
TGTGCCAGCAGCCAACTGCCTGGACAGTCCTATGGATACAATGAGCAGTTCTTC	CASSQLPGQSYGYNEQFF	-	TRBV4-2	TRBJ2-1	few
TGCGCCAGCAGCCAAGTGAAAGCGGGGCGGGATGAGCAGTTCTTC	CASSQVKAGRDEQFF	TRBD2	TRBV4-1	TRBJ2-1	-
TGTGCCAGCAGTTATCGCGCGGCTCTCTATGGCTACACCTTC	CASSYRAALYGYTF	-	TRBV6-6	TRBJ1-2	-
TGTGCCAGCAGACCCTATCCAGGGGGCAATTCACCCCTCCACTTT	CASRPYPGGNSPLHF	TRBD1	TRBV27	TRBJ1-6	few
TGCAGCGGCGGACCCGACACGAAAAACATTCAGTACTTC	CSGGPDTKNIQYF	-	TRBV29-1	TRBJ2-4	-
TGCAGTGCTAGAGGAGGCGGGGGGGCCAACAATGAGCAGTTCTTC	CSARGGGGANNEQFF	TRBD2	TRBV20-1	TRBJ2-1	many
TGTGCCAGCAGCGTAGCCGGGGGGCAGGACACCGGGGAGCTGTTTTTT	CASSVAGGQDTGELFF	-	TRBV9	TRBJ2-2	few
TGCAGTGCTGAGACCCCCTTGTGGACTGAAGCTTTCTTT	CSAETPLWTEAFF	-	TRBV20-1	TRBJ1-1	-
TGCGCCAGCAGTACCAAAGGGGAGCCGAACACCGGGGAGCTGTTTTTT	CASSTKGEPNTGELFF	-	TRBV4-1	TRBJ2-2	-
TGTGCCAGCAGCTTGCTAACCTACGGGAGCACAGATACGCAGTATTTT	CASSLLTYGSTDTQYF	-	TRBV5-4	TRBJ2-3	-
TGTGCCAGCCTAGGAGCAACTAATGAAAAACTGTTTTTT	CASLGATNEKLFF	-	TRBV6-2/TRBV6-3	TRBJ1-4	-
TGCAGTGCTAGAGAAAAACGGGGGGGCCACGAGCAGTTCTTC	CSAREKRGGHEQFF	TRBD2	TRBV20-1	TRBJ2-1	-
TGTGCCAGCAGCCTTCTAGCAGGTCTTGCCTACGAGCAGTACTTC	CASSLLAGLAYEQYF	-	TRBV5-6	TRBJ2-7	-
TGTGCCAGCAGTTACTTGACAGGGGCGAACAATGAGCAGTTCTTC	CASSYLTGANNEQFF	TRBD1	TRBV6-5	TRBJ2-1	-
TGCAGTGCTGCACAGGGGAGCGTTATAAGCAATCAGCCCCAGCATTTT	CSAAQGSVISNQPQHF	TRBD1	TRBV20-1	TRBJ1-5	few
TGTGCCAGCAGTCCCTCAGGACTAGCGGGGGGCACAGATACGCAGTATTTT	CASSPSGLAGGTDTQYF	TRBD2	TRBV2	TRBJ2-3	few
TGTGCCAGCAGCGTAATGGGATTCTACACCTTC	CASSVMGFYTF	-	TRBV9	TRBJ1-2	-
TGTGCCAGCACGGGCAGGGTGAACACTGAAGCTTTCTTT	CASTGRVNTEAFF	-	TRBV7-9	TRBJ1-1	few
TGTGCCAGCAGCTCGACAGGGGGCGATGAGCAGTTCTTC	CASSSTGGDEQFF	TRBD1	TRBV11-2	TRBJ2-1	many
TGCGCCAGCAGCTTTTTTCTAGCGGGGCAAGAGACCCAGTACTTC	CASSFFLAGQETQYF	TRBD2	TRBV5-1	TRBJ2-5	-
TGTGCCAGCTGTCGAAGGGGGCCTGGGGAGACCCAGTACTTC	CASCRRGPGETQYF	TRBD1	TRBV12-3/TRBV12-4	TRBJ2-5	many